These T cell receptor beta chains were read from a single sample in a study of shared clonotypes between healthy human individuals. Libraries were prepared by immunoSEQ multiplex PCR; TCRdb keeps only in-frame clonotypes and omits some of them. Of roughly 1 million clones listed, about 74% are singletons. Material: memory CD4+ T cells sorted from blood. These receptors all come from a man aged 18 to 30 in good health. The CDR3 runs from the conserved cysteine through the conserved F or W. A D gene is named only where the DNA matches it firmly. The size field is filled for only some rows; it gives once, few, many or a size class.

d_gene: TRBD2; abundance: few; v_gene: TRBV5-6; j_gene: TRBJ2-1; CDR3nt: TGTGCCAGCAGCTTACGGGGAACTAGCGGGAGGAATGAGCAGTTCTTC; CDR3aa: CASSLRGTSGRNEQFF
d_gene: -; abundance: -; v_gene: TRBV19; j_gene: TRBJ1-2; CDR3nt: TGTGCCAGTAGTATTCGACAGATTAACTATGGCTACACCTTC; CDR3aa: CASSIRQINYGYTF
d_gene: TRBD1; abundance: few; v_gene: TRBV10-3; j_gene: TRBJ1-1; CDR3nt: TGTGCCATCAGTGCATCGGGACAGGGGCTGACTGAAGCTTTCTTT; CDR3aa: CAISASGQGLTEAFF
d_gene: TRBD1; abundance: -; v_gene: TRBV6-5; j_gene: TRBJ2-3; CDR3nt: TGTGCCAGCAGTTACTCTCGGACAGGGCGAGATACGCAGTATTTT; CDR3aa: CASSYSRTGRDTQYF
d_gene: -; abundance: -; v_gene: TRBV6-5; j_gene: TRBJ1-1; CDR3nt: TGTGCCAGCAGGACCCAAGGGGCCAGCACTGAAGCTTTCTTT; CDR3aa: CASRTQGASTEAFF
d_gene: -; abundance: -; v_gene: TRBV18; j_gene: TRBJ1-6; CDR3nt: TGTGCCAGCTCACCGGAAGGGAACTCGGCCCTCCACTTT; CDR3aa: CASSPEGNSALHF
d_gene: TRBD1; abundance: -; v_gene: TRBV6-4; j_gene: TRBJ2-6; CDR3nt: TGTGCCAGCAGTGACTCGACAGGGGGCTCCAACGTCCTGACTTTC; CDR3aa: CASSDSTGGSNVLTF
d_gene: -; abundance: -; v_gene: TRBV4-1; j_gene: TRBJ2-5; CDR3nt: TGCGCCAGCAGCCGACTAGTCGGGGAGACCCAGTACTTC; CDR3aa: CASSRLVGETQYF
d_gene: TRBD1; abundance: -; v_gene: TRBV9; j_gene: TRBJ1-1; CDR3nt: TGTGCCAGCAGCGTAGCTGGACAGGGGAACACTGAAGCTTTCTTT; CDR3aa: CASSVAGQGNTEAFF
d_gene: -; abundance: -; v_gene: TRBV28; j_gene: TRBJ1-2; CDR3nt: TGTGCCAGCAACGCCGGGACTCTAGCCTACACCTTC; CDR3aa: CASNAGTLAYTF
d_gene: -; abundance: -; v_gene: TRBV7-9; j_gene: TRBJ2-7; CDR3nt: TGTGCCAGCAGCTCCGGGACGGATGCCTACGAGCAGTACTTC; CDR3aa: CASSSGTDAYEQYF
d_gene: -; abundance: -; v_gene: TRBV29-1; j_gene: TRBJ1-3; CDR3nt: TGCAGCGTTGTAATAGGGGGACACACCATATATTTT; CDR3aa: CSVVIGGHTIYF
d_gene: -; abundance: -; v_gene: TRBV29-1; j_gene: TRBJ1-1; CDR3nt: TGCAGCGTTCGGTCAGGGAACACTGAAGCTTTCTTT; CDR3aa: CSVRSGNTEAFF
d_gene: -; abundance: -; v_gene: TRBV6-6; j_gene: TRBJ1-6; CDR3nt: TGTGCCAGCAGTTCCCCCGGGAGTACCTATAATTCACCCCTCCACTTT; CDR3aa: CASSSPGSTYNSPLHF
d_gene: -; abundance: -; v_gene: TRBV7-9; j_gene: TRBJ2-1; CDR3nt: TGTGCCAGCAGCTTTACAGGGAAGGGGAATGAGCAGTTCTTC; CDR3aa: CASSFTGKGNEQFF
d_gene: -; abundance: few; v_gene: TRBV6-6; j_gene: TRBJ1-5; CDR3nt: TGTGCCAGCGAAGCCTCAAATAGCAATCAGCCCCAGCATTTT; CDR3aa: CASEASNSNQPQHF
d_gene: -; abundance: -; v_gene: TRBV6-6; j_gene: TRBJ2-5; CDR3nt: TGTGCCAGCAGTTACGTATCGGGCCAAGAGACCCAGTACTTC; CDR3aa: CASSYVSGQETQYF
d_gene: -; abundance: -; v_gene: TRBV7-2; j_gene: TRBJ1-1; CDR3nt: TGTGCCAGCAGCTTAGCGCGTGGGGTGTCGACTGAAGCTTTCTTT; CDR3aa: CASSLARGVSTEAFF
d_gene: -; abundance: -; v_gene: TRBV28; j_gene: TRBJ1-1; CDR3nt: TGTGCCAGCAGTGCGGGATCAAGGAACACTGAAGCTTTCTTT; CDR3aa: CASSAGSRNTEAFF
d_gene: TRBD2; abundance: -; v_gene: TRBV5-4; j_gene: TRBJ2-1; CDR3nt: TGTGCCAGCAGCTTGGGGCGGGGGGACAATGAGCAGTTCTTC; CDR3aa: CASSLGRGDNEQFF
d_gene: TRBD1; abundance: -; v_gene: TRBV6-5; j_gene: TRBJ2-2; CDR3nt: TGTGCCAGCAGTTTAATAGGGACAGGGGGCGGCGGGGAGCTGTTTTTT; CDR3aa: CASSLIGTGGGGELFF
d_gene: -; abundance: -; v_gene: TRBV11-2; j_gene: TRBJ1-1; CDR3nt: TGTGCCAGCAGCTTTACAGGGAACACTGAAGCTTTCTTT; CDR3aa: CASSFTGNTEAFF
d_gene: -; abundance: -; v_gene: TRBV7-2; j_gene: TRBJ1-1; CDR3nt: TGTGCCAGCAGCTTAGTCGGGCAGCAAGCTTTCTTT; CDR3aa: CASSLVGQQAFF
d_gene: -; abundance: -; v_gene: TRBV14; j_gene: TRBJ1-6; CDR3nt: TGTGCCAGCAGCCAAGCACAGGGTTATAATTCACCCCTCCACTTT; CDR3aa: CASSQAQGYNSPLHF
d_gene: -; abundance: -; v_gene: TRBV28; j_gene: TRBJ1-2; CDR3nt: TGTGCCAGCAGCCCGCCCGGGCCCGGGGGCTACACCTTC; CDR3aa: CASSPPGPGGYTF
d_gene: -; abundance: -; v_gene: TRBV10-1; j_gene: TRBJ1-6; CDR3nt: TGCGCCAGCAGTGAGTCGGCCAATTCACCCCTCCACTTT; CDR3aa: CASSESANSPLHF
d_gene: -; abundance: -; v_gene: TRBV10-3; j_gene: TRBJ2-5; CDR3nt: TGTGCCATCAGTGAGTCGTCCCCTAGCCTATCCCAAGAGACCCAGTACTTC; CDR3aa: CAISESSPSLSQETQYF
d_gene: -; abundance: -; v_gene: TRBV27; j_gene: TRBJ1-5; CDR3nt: TGTGCCAGCAGCGCTGACAGAACCCTAGGTTGGCCCCAGCATTTT; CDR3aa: CASSADRTLGWPQHF
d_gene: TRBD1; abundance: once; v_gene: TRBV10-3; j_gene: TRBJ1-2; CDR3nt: TGTGCCTCCGACAATCACAGGGGGCAGTATGGCTACACCTTC; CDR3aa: CASDNHRGQYGYTF
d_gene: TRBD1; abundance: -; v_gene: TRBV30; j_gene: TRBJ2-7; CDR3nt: TGTGCCTGGAGTATAGGGGGGACAGGGGCCTACGAGCAGTACTTC; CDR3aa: CAWSIGGTGAYEQYF
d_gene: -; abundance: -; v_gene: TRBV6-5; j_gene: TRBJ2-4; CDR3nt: TGTGCCAGCAGTTTATCCGACCGGTCCAAAAACATTCAGTACTTC; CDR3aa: CASSLSDRSKNIQYF
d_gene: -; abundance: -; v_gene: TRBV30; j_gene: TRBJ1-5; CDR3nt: TGTGCCTGGAGTGTATGGGGGGGCAATCAGCCCCAGCATTTT; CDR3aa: CAWSVWGGNQPQHF
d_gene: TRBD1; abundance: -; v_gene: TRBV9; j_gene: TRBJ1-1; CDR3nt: TGTGCCAGCAGCGTATGGGACAGACACTTACTCATGAACACTGAAGCTTTCTTT; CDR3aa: CASSVWDRHLLMNTEAFF
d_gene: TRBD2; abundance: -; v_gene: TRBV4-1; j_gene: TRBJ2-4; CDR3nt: TGCGCCAGCAGCCAAGACTCGGGGGGGCAGTACTTC; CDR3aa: CASSQDSGGQYF
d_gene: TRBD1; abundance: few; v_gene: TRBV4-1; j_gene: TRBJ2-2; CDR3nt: TGCGCCAGCAGCGCTTGGACAGGGTCGTTAACCAACACCGGGGAGCTGTTTTTT; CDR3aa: CASSAWTGSLTNTGELFF
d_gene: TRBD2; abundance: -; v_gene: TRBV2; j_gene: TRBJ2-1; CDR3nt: TGTGCCAGCAGTGAAACCAGCGGGGGACCGCTTACAAATGAGCAGTTCTTC; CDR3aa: CASSETSGGPLTNEQFF
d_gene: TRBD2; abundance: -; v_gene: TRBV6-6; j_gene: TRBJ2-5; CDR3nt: TGTGCCAGCAGCCCACTAGCGGGAGGTGTCATCGAGACCCAGTACTTC; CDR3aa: CASSPLAGGVIETQYF
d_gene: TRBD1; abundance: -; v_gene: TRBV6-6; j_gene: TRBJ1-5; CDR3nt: TGTGCCAGCAGTTACCGGACAGGGGATCAGCCCCAGCATTTT; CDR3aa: CASSYRTGDQPQHF
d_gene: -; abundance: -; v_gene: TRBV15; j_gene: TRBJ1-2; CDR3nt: TGTGCCACCAGCAGAGTCGACAGCGGCTATGGCTACACCTTC; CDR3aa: CATSRVDSGYGYTF
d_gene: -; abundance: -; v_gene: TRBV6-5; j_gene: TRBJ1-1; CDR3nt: TGTGCCAGCAGTTATCTTGGGGTAATGAACACTGAAGCTTTCTTT; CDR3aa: CASSYLGVMNTEAFF
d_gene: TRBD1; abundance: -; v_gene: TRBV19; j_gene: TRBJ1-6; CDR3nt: TGTGCCAGTAGTACCGACAGGGTCGATTCACCCCTCCACTTT; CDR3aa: CASSTDRVDSPLHF
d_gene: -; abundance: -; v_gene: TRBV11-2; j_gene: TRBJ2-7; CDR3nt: TGTGCCAGCAGCTTAGATAGCGCAGTCTGGGAGCAGTACTTC; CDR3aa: CASSLDSAVWEQYF
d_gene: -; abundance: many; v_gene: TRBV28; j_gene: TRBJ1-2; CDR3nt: TGTGCCAGCAGTTTAGACCCGACAGTTAACTATGGCTACACCTTC; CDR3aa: CASSLDPTVNYGYTF
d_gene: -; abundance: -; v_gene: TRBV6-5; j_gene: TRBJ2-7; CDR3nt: TGTGCCAGCAGTCAGGGACACCTATACGAGCAGTACTTC; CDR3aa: CASSQGHLYEQYF
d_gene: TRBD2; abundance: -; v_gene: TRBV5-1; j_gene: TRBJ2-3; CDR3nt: TGCGCCAGCAGCCGAGGGACTAGCGGGCACCAGGGAGATACGCAGTATTTT; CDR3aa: CASSRGTSGHQGDTQYF
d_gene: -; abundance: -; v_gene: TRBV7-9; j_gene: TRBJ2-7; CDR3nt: TGTGCCAGCAGCTTAGGCGGCGTTTCCTACGAGCAGTACTTC; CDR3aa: CASSLGGVSYEQYF
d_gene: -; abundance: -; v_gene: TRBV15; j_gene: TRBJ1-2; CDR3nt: TGTGCCACCAGCAGAGGAGGGAACTATGGCTACACCTTC; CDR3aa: CATSRGGNYGYTF